This entry lists 2 T cell receptor beta chains sequenced from one sample in a study of blood T cell repertoires in COVID-19. Sequencing was performed with immunoSEQ multiplex PCR; in TCRdb, only in-frame clones are kept and a portion is missing. This table holds around 170,000 clones, less than 90% found once. Sequencing used peripheral blood. Every receptor here comes from a woman in her 70s with acute or convalescent COVID-19.

The V and J genes are TRBV7-2 and TRBJ1-2; 8 bases line up with TRBD1. This CDR3 contains 12 residues. Germline V gives CDR1 SGHTA, CDR2 FQGNSA. The J segment lost 12 bases and the V segment lost 3 bases, leaving 6 bases of the junction unmatched. The DNA of the CDR3 is TGTGCCAGCAGCTTCGACAGGGGCATACACACCTTC. This sequence encodes CASSFDRGIHTF.

J is TRBJ1-1 and V is TRBV29-1; possible D gene TRBD1, 5 bases. Trimming pared 7 bases from V and 5 bases from J, leaving 14 bases between. Germline V gene data show CDR1 as SQVTM and CDR2 as ANQGSEA. The CDR3 has 12 amino acids. CDR3 in amino acids: CSAAVGGTEAFF. For the CDR3, the DNA is TGCAGCGCAGCGGTGGGGGGGACTGAAGCTTTCTTT. Full variable domain (remainder filled in from reference TRBV29-1 and TRBJ1-1): SAVISQKPSRDICQRGTSLTIQCQVDSQVTMMFWYRQQPGQSLTLIATANQGSEATYESGFVIDKFPISRPNLTFSTLTVSNMSPEDSSIYLCSAAVGGTEAFFGQGTRLTVV.